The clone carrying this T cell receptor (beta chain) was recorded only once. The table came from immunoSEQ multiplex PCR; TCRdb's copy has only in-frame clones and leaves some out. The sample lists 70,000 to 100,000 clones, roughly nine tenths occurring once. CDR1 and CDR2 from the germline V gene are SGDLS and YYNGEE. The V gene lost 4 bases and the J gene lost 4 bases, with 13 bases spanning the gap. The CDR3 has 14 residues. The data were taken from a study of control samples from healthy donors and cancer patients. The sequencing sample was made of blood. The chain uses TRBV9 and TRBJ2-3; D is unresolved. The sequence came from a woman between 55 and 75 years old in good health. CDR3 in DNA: TGTGCCAGCAGCTTACGAGACTGGGCAGATACGCAGTATTTT. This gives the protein CASSLRDWADTQYF.